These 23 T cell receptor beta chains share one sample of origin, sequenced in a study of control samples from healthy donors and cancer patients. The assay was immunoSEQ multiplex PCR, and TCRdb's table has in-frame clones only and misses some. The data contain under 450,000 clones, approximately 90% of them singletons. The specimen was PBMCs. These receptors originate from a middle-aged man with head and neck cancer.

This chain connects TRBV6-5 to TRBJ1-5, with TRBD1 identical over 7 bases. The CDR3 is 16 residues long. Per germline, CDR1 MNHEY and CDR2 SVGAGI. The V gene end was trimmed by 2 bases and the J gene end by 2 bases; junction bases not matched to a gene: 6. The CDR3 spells CASSYAGGPGNQPQHF. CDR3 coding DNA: TGTGCCAGCAGTTACGCAGGGGGGCCTGGCAATCAGCCCCAGCATTTT.

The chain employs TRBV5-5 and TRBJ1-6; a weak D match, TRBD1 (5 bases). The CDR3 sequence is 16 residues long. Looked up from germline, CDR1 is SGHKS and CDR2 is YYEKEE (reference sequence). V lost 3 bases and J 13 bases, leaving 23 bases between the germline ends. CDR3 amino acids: CASSSRDGTNLNPLHF. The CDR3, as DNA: TGTGCCAGCAGCTCCCGGGACGGGACTAACCTGAATCCCCTCCACTTT.

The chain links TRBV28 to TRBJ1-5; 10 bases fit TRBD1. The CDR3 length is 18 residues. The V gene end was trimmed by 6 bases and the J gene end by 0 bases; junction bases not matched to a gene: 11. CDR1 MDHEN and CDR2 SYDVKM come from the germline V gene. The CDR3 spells CASRSTRDRGYSNQPQHF. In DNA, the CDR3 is TGTGCCAGCAGGTCAACCCGGGACAGGGGCTATAGCAATCAGCCCCAGCATTTT.

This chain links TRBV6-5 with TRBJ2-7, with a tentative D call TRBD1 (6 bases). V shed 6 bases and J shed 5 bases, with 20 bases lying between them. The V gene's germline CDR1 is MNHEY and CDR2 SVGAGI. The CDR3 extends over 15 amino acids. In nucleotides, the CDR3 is TGTGCCAGCAGCCCCACTCAGGGGAGTTGGCACGAGCAGTACTTC. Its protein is CASSPTQGSWHEQYF.

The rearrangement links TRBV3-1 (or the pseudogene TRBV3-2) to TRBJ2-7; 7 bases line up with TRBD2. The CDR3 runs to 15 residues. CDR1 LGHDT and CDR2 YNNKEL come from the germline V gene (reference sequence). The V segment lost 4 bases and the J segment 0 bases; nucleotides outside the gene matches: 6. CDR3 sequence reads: CASSLLAESSYEQYF. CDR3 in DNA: TGTGCCAGCAGCCTCCTAGCGGAGAGCTCCTACGAGCAGTACTTC.

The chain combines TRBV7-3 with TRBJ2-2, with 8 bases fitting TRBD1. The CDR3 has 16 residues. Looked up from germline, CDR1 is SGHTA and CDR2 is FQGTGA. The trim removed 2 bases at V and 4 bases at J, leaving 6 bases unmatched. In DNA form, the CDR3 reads TGTGCCAGCAGCTTAGGGTCGACAGGGGTCACCGGGGAGCTGTTTTTT. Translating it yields CASSLGSTGVTGELFF.

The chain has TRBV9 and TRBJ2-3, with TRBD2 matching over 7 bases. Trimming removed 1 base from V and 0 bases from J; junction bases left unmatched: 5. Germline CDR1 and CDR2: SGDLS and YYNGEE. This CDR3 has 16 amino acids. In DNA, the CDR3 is TGTGCCAGCAGCGTACGGGCGGGGGATAGCACAGATACGCAGTATTTT. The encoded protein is CASSVRAGDSTDTQYF.

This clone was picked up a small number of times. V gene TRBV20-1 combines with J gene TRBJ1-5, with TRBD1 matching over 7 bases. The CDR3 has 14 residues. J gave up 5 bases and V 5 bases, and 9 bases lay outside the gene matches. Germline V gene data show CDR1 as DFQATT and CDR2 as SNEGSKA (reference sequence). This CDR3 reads CSAGDRVGYQPQHF. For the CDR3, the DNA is TGCAGTGCTGGTGACAGGGTAGGTTATCAGCCCCAGCATTTT.

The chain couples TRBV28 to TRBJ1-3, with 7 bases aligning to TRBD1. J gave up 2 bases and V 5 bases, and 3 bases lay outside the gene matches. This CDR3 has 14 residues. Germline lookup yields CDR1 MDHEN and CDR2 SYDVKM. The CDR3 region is CASSPTGAGNTIYF. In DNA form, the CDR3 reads TGTGCCAGCAGTCCTACAGGGGCTGGAAACACCATATATTTT. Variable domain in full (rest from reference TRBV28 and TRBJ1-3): DVKVTQSSRYLVKRTGEKVFLECVQDMDHENMFWYRQDPGLGLRLIYFSYDVKMKEKGDIPEGYSVSREKKERFSLILESASTNQTSMYLCASSPTGAGNTIYFGEGSWLTVV.

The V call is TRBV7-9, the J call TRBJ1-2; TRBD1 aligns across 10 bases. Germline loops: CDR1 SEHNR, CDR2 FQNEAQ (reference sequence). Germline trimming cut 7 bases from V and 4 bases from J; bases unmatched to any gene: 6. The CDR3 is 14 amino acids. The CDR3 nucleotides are TGTGCCAGCACAGACAGGGGGCTTTTCTATGGCTACACCTTC. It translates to CASTDRGLFYGYTF.

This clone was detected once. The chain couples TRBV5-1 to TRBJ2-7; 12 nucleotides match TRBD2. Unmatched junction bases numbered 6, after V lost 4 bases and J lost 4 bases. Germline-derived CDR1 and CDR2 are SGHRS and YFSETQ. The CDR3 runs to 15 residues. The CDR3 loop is CASSGGLAGIYEQYF. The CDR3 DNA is TGCGCCAGCAGCGGTGGACTAGCGGGGATATACGAGCAGTACTTC. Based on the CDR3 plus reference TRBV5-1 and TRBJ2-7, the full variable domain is KAGVTQTPRYLIKTRGQQVTLSCSPISGHRSVSWYQQTPGQGLQFLFEYFSETQRNKGNFPGRFSGRQFSNSRSEMNVSTLELGDSALYLCASSGGLAGIYEQYFGPGTRLTVT.

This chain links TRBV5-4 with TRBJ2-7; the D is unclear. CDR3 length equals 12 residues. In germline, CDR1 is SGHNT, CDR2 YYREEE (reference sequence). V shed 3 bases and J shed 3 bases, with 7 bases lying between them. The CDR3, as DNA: TGTGCCAGCAGCTCCAACCTCTACGAGCAGTACTTC. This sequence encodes CASSSNLYEQYF.

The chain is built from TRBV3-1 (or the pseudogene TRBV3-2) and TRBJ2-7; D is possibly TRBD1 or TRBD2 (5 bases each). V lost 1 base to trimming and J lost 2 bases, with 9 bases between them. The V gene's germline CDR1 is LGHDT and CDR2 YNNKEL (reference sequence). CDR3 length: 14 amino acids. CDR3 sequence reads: CASSQVGAAYEQYF. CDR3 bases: TGTGCCAGCAGCCAAGTCGGGGCAGCCTACGAGCAGTACTTC.

The chain's CDR3 is CASSSGQASYEQYF. CDR3 bases: TGCGCCAGCAGCTCCGGACAAGCGTCCTACGAGCAGTACTTC. V usage is TRBV4-1 and J usage is TRBJ2-7, with D possibly TRBD1 on 5 matching bases. The CDR3 spans 14 residues. V was cut by 5 bases and J by 1 base, with 12 bases left in between. Looked up from germline, CDR1 is MGHRA and CDR2 is YSYEKL.

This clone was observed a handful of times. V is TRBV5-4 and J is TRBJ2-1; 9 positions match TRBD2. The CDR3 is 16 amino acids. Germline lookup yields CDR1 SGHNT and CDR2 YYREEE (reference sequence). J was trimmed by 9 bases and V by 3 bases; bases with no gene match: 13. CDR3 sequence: CASSSKTSGFQGEQFF. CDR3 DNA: TGTGCCAGCAGCTCCAAGACTAGCGGCTTCCAGGGTGAGCAGTTCTTC. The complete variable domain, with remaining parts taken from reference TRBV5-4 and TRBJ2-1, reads ETGVTQSPTHLIKTRGQQVTLRCSSQSGHNTVSWYQQALGQGPQFIFQYYREEENGRGNFPPRFSGLQFPNYSSELNVNALELDDSALYLCASSSKTSGFQGEQFFGPGTRLTVL.

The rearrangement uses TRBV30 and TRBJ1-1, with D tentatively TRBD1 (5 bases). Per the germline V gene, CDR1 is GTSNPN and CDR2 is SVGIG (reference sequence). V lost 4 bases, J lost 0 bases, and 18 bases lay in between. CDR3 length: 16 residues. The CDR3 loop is CAWNQPRTSLNTEAFF. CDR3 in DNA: TGTGCCTGGAACCAACCCCGGACAAGCCTGAACACTGAAGCTTTCTTT.

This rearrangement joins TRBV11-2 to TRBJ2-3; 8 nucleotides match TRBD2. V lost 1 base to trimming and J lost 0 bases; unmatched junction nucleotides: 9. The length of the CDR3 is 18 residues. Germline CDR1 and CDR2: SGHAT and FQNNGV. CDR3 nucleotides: TGTGCCAGCAGCTTAGTGCCCACTAGCGGAGAAAGCACAGATACGCAGTATTTT. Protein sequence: CASSLVPTSGESTDTQYF.

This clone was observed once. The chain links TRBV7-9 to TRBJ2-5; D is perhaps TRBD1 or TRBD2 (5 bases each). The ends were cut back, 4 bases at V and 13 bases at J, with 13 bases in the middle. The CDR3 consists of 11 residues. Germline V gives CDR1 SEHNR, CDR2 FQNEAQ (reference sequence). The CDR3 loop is CASSSFPGAYF. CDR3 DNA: TGTGCCAGCAGCTCTTTCCCCGGGGCGTACTTC.

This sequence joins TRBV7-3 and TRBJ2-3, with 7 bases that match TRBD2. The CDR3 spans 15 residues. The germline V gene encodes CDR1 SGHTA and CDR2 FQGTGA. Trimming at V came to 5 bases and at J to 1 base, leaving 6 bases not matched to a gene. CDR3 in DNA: TGTGCCAGCAGCCAGACTAGCCGCGGCACAGATACGCAGTATTTT. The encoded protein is CASSQTSRGTDTQYF.

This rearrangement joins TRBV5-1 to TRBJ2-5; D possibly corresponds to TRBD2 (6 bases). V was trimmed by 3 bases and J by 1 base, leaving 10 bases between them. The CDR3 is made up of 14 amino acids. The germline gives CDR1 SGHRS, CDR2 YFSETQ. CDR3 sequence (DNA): TGCGCCAGCAGCTGGCTCGGGGGCCAAGAGACCCAGTACTTC. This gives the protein CASSWLGGQETQYF.

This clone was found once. CDR3 loop: CASSIPWSSGANVLTF. CDR3 sequence (DNA): TGTGCCAGCAGCATCCCCTGGAGCTCTGGGGCCAACGTCCTGACTTTC. V gene TRBV7-6 combines with J gene TRBJ2-6; D ambiguous. Trimming pared 5 bases from V and 0 bases from J, leaving 11 bases between. CDR1 is SGHVS, CDR2 FNYEAQ, per germline. The CDR3 has 16 amino acids.

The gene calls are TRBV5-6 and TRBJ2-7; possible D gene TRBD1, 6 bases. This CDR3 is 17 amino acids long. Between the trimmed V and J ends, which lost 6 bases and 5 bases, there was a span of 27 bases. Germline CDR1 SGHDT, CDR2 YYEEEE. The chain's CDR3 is CASTYTRGAGEKNEQYF. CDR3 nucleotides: TGTGCCAGCACCTATACCAGAGGGGCAGGGGAAAAGAACGAGCAGTACTTC.

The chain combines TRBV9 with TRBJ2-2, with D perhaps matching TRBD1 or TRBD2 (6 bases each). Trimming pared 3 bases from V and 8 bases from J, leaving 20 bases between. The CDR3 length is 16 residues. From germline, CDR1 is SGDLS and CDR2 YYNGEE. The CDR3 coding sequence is TGTGCCAGCAGCGAGGAGGGGGGCGGCGGCCCGGGGGAGCTGTTTTTT. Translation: CASSEEGGGGPGELFF.